This T cell receptor (beta chain) was observed in a study of T cells in localized non-small cell lung cancer (dated by TCRdb to the early 2020s). In the study overall: The study analyzed T cell repertoires of approximately 240 early-stage NSCLC patients, comparing tumors and uninvolved tumor-adjacent lungs. The mean age of the NSCLC patients was roughly 70 years, with 120 to 150 men and around 110 women. The cohort was made up of approximately 250 treatment-naive NSCLC patients whose localized lung tumors had been resected.

TCR beta CDR3 regions were sequenced from DNA using the immunoSEQ Assay. As for how the authors treated the data: T cell density was computed as TCR beta template counts normalized to usable DNA estimated by amplifying housekeeping genes. The preseqR package was used to estimate richness by extrapolating to 400,000 templates for PBMC samples and to 120,000 templates for tissue samples. Clonality was calculated as one minus Pielou's evenness. To identify tissue-enriched TCRs, differential abundance testing was run on productive amino-acid clonotypes with a minimum total count of 5 and an alpha of 0.1. The Jaccard Index and the Morisita Overlap Index were used to measure repertoire overlap between compartments. GLIPH clustered TCR beta CDR3s with public tetramer-defined viral CDR3s; viral motifs required at least three viral sequences plus V-gene enrichment. Here the immuneACCESS table is served through TCRdb, limited to in-frame sequences with V and J called. Missing clones are a known gap in these copies; in checked studies unresolved V genes cover under half, and the rest lacks a known reason. The V and J calls and the clone size are those of that table, but D and trimming were determined from the DNA. For this sample the table gives about 10,000 clones, of which about 90% were detected only once. Jointly, the top ten make up around a sixth of the sample.

Spanning cysteine to phenylalanine, the CDR3 consists of 14 amino acids. Only the CDR3 DNA is retained, 42 bases long and in frame from the first base. The germline V gene provides CDR1 SGHRS and CDR2 YFSETQ. The junction shows trimming of 4 bases on V and 4 bases on J, plus 13 bases between the germline ends. At diagnosis, peripheral blood, uninvolved tumor-adjacent lung and tumor were collected and stored as a combination of fresh-frozen and FFPE material. For TCR repertoire profiling, the blood samples were analyzed as peripheral blood mononuclear cells. To note about this clone: This receptor's antigen is unknown. One base away there is no much larger clone; base qualities are not given.

The paper as a whole reports these results and caveats: Of the top 100 tumor clones, a median of about 53 were detected in paired uninvolved adjacent lung; under 30 were also among that lung's top 100. Because multi-region sequencing of the tumors was not done, intratumor heterogeneity could not be ruled out. Longer overall survival was associated with higher blood T cell density, whereas shorter survival was associated with higher adjacent-lung clonality. Uninvolved tumor-adjacent lung showed the highest T cell clonality, higher than tumor, which suggests more focused antigenic responses in the uninvolved tumor-adjacent lung. Because the study design was exploratory, TCR variables were selected using unadjusted p-values without false-discovery rate correction.

The starting material was peripheral blood, obtained before any cancer treatment. The V and J segments used are TRBV5-1 and TRBJ2-3; the D gene is possibly TRBD1 or TRBD2, each agreeing over 5 bases. This receptor was taken from a male donor aged 60 or over with stage III squamous cell lung carcinoma. The CDR3 region reads CASSPAQGPDTQYF. The DNA is TGCGCCAGCAGCCCGGCCCAGGGACCAGATACGCAGTATTTT. The full variable domain, completed from the reference TRBV5-1 and TRBJ2-3 proteins outside the CDR3, reads KAGVTQTPRYLIKTRGQQVTLSCSPISGHRSVSWYQQTPGQGLQFLFEYFSETQRNKGNFPGRFSGRQFSNSRSEMNVSTLELGDSALYLCASSPAQGPDTQYFGPGTRLTVL.